This T cell receptor beta chain was captured in a study of identical twins. This clonotype has more than one count but fewer than ten. Using its own MiXCR run on the 5' RACE reads, TCRdb lists one record per CDR3 protein. Counted here are around 490,000 distinct CDR3 sequences, 13% to 15% occurring once; the ten biggest clones make up 0.44%. Germline V gene lookup returns CDR1 SGHTA and CDR2 FQGTGA. V lost 1 base and J 4 bases, leaving 7 bases between the germline ends. The CDR3 runs 14 residues. These data were also reused for a study on yellow fever vaccine responses in identical twins.

V and J are TRBV7-3 and TRBJ2-2; D call uncertain. The sequence derives from a woman younger than 35 in good health. The sequenced sample was CD4+ T cells sorted from blood. The CDR3 is CASSLMAPTGELFF. The CDR3 nucleotides are TGTGCCAGCAGCTTAATGGCGCCCACCGGGGAGCTGTTTTTT.